The 15 T cell receptor beta chains below were found in one sample sequenced in a study of response to subunit inactivated influenza vaccine. A single record per CDR3 protein comes from TCRdb applying MiXCR to the RT-PCR reads. The top ten clones hold 1.9% of a sample with about 480,000 distinct CDR3 sequences, 25% of them seen once. The sequences come from CD4+ T cells sorted from PBMCs, collected around 5 days after vaccination. These receptors all come from a man aged 45-65 years who received an inactivated influenza vaccine.

This chain uses TRBV12-3 or TRBV12-4 with TRBJ2-2; D is possibly TRBD1 (7 bases). Trimming took 6 bases from V and 4 from J, leaving 15 bases between them. This CDR3 is built from 15 residues. The CDR3 protein is CASSQGGVRTGELFF. The CDR3 nucleotides are TGTGCCAGCAGCCAGGGGGGAGTTCGCACCGGGGAGCTGTTTTTT.

V and J are TRBV4-3 and TRBJ2-1; 7 nucleotides line up with TRBD1. With V trimmed by 0 bases and J by 4 bases, 3 bases remained unmatched. From germline, CDR1 is LGHNA and CDR2 YSLEER. The CDR3 runs 15 residues. The CDR3: CASSQEGTEYNEQFF. CDR3 bases: TGCGCCAGCAGCCAAGAAGGGACAGAATACAATGAGCAGTTCTTC.

The V gene is TRBV20-1, the J gene TRBJ2-4; 8 bases map to TRBD1. The junction had 8 bases not matched to a gene; V was cut back by 3 bases and J by 13 bases. The CDR3 length is 12 residues. Germline CDR1 and CDR2: DFQATT and SNEGSKA (reference sequence). CDR3 amino acids: CSASQGARVQYF. CDR3 DNA sequence: TGCAGTGCTAGTCAGGGGGCTAGGGTACAGTACTTC.

In this sample, this clonotype turned up a few times. This sequence joins TRBV5-1 and TRBJ1-6; 7 positions agree with TRBD1. The CDR3 is 16 residues long. CDR1 is SGHRS, CDR2 YFSETQ, per germline. Germline trimming cut 0 bases from V and 4 bases from J; bases unmatched to any gene: 4. The CDR3 region is CASSLVGGSYNSPLHF. The DNA of the CDR3 is TGCGCCAGCAGCTTGGTAGGGGGCTCTTATAATTCACCCCTCCACTTT.

This clonotype was recorded a few times. The chain uses TRBV7-6 and TRBJ2-1; the match to TRBD1 covers 7 bases. This CDR3 contains 15 residues. The V segment lost 5 bases and the J segment 4 bases; nucleotides outside the gene matches: 8. Per germline, CDR1 SGHVS and CDR2 FNYEAQ. This CDR3 reads CASSPLTGMYNEQFF. The DNA for the CDR3 is TGTGCCAGCAGCCCGTTGACAGGGATGTACAATGAGCAGTTCTTC.

This clonotype showed up just a few times. V and J are TRBV29-1 and TRBJ2-7; TRBD1 matches at 12 bases. CDR3 length: 15 amino acids. Trimming cost V 5 bases and J 0 bases; bases outside gene matches: 5. CDR1 and CDR2 (germline): SQVTM, ANQGSEA. The CDR3 bases are TGCAGCGTTCTCGGGACAGGGGGCTACTCCTACGAGCAGTACTTC. Its translation is CSVLGTGGYSYEQYF.

This chain joins TRBV3-1 and TRBJ1-5, with 7 bases aligning to TRBD1. Trimming took 5 bases from V and 4 from J; bases not matched to a gene: 11. This CDR3 spans 16 amino acids. Germline V gene sequence: CDR1 LGHDT, CDR2 YNNKEL (reference sequence). The CDR3 here is CASSDSQGSGNQPQHF. Here the CDR3 DNA reads TGTGCCAGCAGCGATTCACAGGGGTCGGGGAATCAGCCCCAGCATTTT. Full variable domain (rest looked up from reference TRBV3-1 and TRBJ1-5): DTAVSQTPKYLVTQMGNDKSIKCEQNLGHDTMYWYKQDSKKFLKIMFSYNNKELIINETVPNRFSPKSPDKAHLNLHINSLELGDSAVYFCASSDSQGSGNQPQHFGDGTRLSIL.

This chain joins TRBV20-1 and TRBJ2-3; D is unresolved. CDR1 and CDR2 (germline): DFQATT, SNEGSKA (reference sequence). V lost 5 bases to trimming and J lost 2 bases, with 14 bases between them. The CDR3 sequence is 14 residues long. The CDR3 sequence: CSAQSATPTDTQYF. CDR3 DNA: TGCAGTGCTCAATCCGCTACGCCCACAGATACGCAGTATTTT.

This clonotype was observed a few times. The chain has TRBV4-3 and TRBJ2-5; 7 positions match TRBD2. V gave up 3 bases and J gave up 8 bases; unmatched junction bases: 15. Per germline, CDR1 LGHNA and CDR2 YSLEER. The CDR3 spans 16 residues. In DNA, the CDR3 is TGCGCCAGCAGCCAGAATACGCCCAGCGGGATTACCACCCAGTACTTC. Its protein is CASSQNTPSGITTQYF.

This CDR3 reads CATSRGTGRNQPQHF. In nucleotides, the CDR3 is TGTGCCACCAGCAGAGGGACAGGCCGTAATCAGCCCCAGCATTTT. The V and J genes are TRBV15 and TRBJ1-5; 7 bases fit TRBD1. This CDR3 region has 15 residues. CDR1 is LNHNV, CDR2 YYDKDF, per germline (reference sequence). After removal of 1 base from V and 4 bases from J, the junction contained 4 bases not matched to a gene.

This rearrangement joins TRBV6-2 or TRBV6-3 to TRBJ2-3; D might be TRBD2 (6 bases). The V gene's germline CDR1 is MNHEY and CDR2 SVGEGT. Trimming took 2 bases from V and 3 from J, leaving 15 bases between them. CDR3 length: 16 residues. The CDR3 nucleotides read TGTGCCAGCAGTTACCTCAGGAGGGCCAGGACAGATACGCAGTATTTT. It translates to CASSYLRRARTDTQYF.

This clonotype was seen a handful of times. The gene calls are TRBV15 and TRBJ1-2; no firm D call. Trimming shortened V by 1 base and J by 5 bases, and 14 bases separated the two germline ends. CDR3 size: 15 residues. In germline, CDR1 is LNHNV, CDR2 YYDKDF (reference sequence). This CDR3 is CATSRVKGFGYGYTF. DNA of the CDR3: TGTGCCACCAGCAGAGTGAAGGGTTTCGGGTATGGCTACACCTTC. The entire variable domain, with the rest obtained from reference TRBV15 and TRBJ1-2, is as follows: DAMVIQNPRYQVTQFGKPVTLSCSQTLNHNVMYWYQQKSSQAPKLLFHYYDKDFNNEADTPDNFQSRRPNTSFCFLDIRSPGLGDTAMYLCATSRVKGFGYGYTFGSGTRLTVV.

The V and J genes are TRBV6-5 and TRBJ1-1, with TRBD1 identical over 9 bases. The CDR3 spans 15 residues. CDR1 is MNHEY, CDR2 SVGAGI, per germline. V dropped 4 bases and J dropped 4; count of bases not matched to a gene: 7. For the CDR3, the DNA is TGTGCCAGCAGTTCCCTGACAGGGGGTGTCACTGAAGCTTTCTTT. Its protein product is CASSSLTGGVTEAFF.

There are a few counts of this clonotype. This chain joins TRBV10-3 and TRBJ2-1; 11 bases are a match to TRBD2. V lost 6 bases and J lost 1; bases outside the gene matches: 2. From germline, CDR1 is ENHRY and CDR2 SYGVKD. This CDR3 contains 15 residues. The CDR3 region is CAIRTSGESYNEQFF. In DNA, the CDR3 is TGTGCCATCAGGACTAGCGGGGAATCCTACAATGAGCAGTTCTTC.

V gene TRBV15 combines with J gene TRBJ2-5; D is uncertain. Germline lookup yields CDR1 LNHNV and CDR2 YYDKDF (reference sequence). Trimming cost V 5 bases and J 3 bases, with 10 bases left between them. The CDR3 contains 13 residues. The CDR3 DNA follows: TGTGCCACCAGCGAGTTCTCGGAAGAGACCCAGTACTTC. It encodes CATSEFSEETQYF.